This paragraph covers one T cell receptor beta chain sequence. Coverage ceases 3 residues before the CDR3 finishes, and the germline J gene fills in the end. V gave up 8 bases and J gave up 6 bases; unmatched junction bases: 13. The CDR3 totals 15 residues. Germline CDR1 is SGHTA and CDR2 is FQGNSA. This sample is drawn from a study of T cells in women clearing cervical HPV infection. Study at large: Case blood drawn at lesion detection; control blood after infection cleared. Cases' blood sampling followed lesion detection by median approximately 150 days (90 to 200).

Only in-frame clones appear in the TCRdb table, and some are missing; sequencing was by immunoSEQ multiplex PCR. Its clone listing holds 45,000 to 55,000 clones. Material: blood buffy coat. This sequence originates from a woman between 18 and 75 years old with a cervical HPV16 infection that either progressed to CIN3+ or cleared (not recorded which). The V and J genes are TRBV7-2 and TRBJ1-2, with 9 bases identical to TRBD1. The CDR3 DNA, read in part, is TGTGCCAGCCGAGGGACAGGGTCGGTCTTCGATGGC. This codes for CASRGTGSVFDG. The complete CDR3 sequence is CASRGTGSVFDGYTF.